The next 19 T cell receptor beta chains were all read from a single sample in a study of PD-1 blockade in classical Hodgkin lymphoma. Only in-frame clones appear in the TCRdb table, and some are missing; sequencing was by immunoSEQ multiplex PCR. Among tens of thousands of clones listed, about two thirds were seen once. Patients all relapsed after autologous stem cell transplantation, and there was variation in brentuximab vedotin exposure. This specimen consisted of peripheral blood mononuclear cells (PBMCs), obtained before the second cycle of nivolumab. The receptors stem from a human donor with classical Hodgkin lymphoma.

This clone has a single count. Here the CDR3 DNA reads TGTGCCAGCAGCTTGATCGGGGGCGCCCGGAATTCACCCCTCCACTTT. Residues: CASSLIGGARNSPLHF. This chain uses TRBV5-4 with TRBJ1-6; TRBD1 might be the D (6 bases). The germline gives CDR1 SGHNT, CDR2 YYREEE (reference sequence). Trimming left V 1 base short and J 7 bases short, with 15 bases between. This CDR3 is 16 amino acids long.

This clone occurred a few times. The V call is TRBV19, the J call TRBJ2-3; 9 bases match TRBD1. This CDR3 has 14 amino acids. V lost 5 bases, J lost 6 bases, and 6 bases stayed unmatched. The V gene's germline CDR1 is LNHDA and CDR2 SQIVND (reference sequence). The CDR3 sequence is CASSQTGTGDTQYF. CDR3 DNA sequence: TGTGCCAGTAGTCAAACGGGGACAGGGGATACGCAGTATTTT. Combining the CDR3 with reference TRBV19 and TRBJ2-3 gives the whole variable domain DGGITQSPKYLFRKEGQNVTLSCEQNLNHDAMYWYRQDPGQGLRLIYYSQIVNDFQKGDIAEGYSVSREKKESFPLTVTSAQKNPTAFYLCASSQTGTGDTQYFGPGTRLTVL.

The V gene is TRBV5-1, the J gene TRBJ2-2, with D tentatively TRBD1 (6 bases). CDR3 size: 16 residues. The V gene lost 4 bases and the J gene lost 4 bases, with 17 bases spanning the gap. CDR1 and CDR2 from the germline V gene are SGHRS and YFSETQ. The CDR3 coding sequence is TGCGCCAGCAGCCCTCACCGGGACATGTCCACCGGGGAGCTGTTTTTT. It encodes CASSPHRDMSTGELFF.

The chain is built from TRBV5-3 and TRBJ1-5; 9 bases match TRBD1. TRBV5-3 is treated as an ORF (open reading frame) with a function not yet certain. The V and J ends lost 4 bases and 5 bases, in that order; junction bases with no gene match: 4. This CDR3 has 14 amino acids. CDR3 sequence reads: CARSTRTGDQPQHF. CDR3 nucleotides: TGTGCCAGAAGCACCCGGACAGGGGATCAGCCCCAGCATTTT.

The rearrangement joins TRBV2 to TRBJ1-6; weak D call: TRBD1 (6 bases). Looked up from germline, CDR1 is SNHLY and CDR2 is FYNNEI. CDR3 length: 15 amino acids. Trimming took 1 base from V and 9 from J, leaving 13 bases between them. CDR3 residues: CASSEDRVLTSPLHF. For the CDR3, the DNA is TGTGCCAGCAGTGAAGACAGGGTCCTGACTTCACCCCTCCACTTT.

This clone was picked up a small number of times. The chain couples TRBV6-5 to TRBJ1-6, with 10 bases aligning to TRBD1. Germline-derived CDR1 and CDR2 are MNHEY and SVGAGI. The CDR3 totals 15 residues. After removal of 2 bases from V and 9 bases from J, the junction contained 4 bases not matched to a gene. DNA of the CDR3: TGTGCCAGCAGTTACGAGGGGACAGGGGTTTCACCCCTCCACTTT. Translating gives CASSYEGTGVSPLHF.

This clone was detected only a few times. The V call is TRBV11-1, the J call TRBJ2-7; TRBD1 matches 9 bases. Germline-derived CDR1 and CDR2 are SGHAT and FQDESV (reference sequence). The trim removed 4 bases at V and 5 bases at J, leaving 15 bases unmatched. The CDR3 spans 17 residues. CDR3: CASSSTRPGQGQNEQYF. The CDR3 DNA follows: TGTGCCAGCAGCTCCACTCGGCCGGGACAGGGCCAGAACGAGCAGTACTTC.

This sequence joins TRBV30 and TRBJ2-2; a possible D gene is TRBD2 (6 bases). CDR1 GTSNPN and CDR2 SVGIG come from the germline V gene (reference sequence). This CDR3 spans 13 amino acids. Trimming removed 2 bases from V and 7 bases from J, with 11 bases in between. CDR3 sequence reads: CAWSPSGVGELFF. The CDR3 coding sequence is TGTGCCTGGAGTCCCTCGGGGGTCGGGGAGCTGTTTTTT.

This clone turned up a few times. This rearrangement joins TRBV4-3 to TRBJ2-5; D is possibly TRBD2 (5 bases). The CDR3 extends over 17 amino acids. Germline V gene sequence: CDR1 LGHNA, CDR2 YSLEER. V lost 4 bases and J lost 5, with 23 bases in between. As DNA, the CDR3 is TGCGCCAGCAGCCCCCACGCCCCCAGGCTAGCTGAGGAGACCCAGTACTTC. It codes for CASSPHAPRLAEETQYF.

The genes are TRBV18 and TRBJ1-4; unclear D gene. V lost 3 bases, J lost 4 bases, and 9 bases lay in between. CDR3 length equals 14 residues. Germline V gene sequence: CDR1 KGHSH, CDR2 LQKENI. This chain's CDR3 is CASSPNSGNEKLFF. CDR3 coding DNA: TGTGCCAGCTCACCTAATAGCGGTAATGAAAAACTGTTTTTT.

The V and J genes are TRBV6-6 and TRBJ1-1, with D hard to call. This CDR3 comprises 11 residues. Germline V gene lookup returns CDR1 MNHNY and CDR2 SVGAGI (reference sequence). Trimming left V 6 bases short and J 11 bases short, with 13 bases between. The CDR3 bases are TGTGCCAGCAGCGTCGTCGGAGATGCTTTCTTT. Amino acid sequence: CASSVVGDAFF.

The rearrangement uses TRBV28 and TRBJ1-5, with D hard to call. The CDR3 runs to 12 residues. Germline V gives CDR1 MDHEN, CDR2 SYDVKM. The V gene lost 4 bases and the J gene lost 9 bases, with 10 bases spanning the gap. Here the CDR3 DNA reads TGTGCCAGCAGTTCCGGATGGACGCCCCAGCATTTT. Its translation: CASSSGWTPQHF.

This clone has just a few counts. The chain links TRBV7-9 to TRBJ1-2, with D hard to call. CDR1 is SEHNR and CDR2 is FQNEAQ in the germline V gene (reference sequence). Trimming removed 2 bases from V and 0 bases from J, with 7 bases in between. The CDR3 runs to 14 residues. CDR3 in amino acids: CASSLNQANYGYTF. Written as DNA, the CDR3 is TGTGCCAGCAGCTTAAACCAAGCTAACTATGGCTACACCTTC.

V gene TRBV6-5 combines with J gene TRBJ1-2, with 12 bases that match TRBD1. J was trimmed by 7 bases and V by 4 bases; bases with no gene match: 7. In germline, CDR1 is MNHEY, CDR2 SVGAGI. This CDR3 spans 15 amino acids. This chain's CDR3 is CASSWGGQGAFGYTF. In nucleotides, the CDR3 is TGTGCCAGCAGTTGGGGGGGACAGGGGGCGTTTGGCTACACCTTC.

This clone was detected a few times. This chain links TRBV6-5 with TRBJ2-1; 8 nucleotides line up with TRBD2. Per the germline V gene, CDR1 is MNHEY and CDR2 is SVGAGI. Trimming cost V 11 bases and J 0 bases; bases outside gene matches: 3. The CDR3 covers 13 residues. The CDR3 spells CAARGGSYNEQFF. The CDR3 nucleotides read TGTGCCGCACGGGGGGGCTCCTACAATGAGCAGTTCTTC.

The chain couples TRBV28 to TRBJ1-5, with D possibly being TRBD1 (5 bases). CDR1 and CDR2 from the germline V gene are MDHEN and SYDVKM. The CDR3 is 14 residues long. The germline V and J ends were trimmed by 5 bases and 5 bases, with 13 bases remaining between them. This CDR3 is CASSPQWGDQPQHF. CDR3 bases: TGTGCCAGCAGTCCCCAGTGGGGCGATCAGCCCCAGCATTTT.

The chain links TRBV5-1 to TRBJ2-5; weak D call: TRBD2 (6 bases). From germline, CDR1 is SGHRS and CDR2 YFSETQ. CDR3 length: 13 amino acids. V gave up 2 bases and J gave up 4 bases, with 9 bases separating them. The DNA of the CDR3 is TGCGCCAGCAGCTTTCGGGGAGGAGAGACCCAGTACTTC. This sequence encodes CASSFRGGETQYF.

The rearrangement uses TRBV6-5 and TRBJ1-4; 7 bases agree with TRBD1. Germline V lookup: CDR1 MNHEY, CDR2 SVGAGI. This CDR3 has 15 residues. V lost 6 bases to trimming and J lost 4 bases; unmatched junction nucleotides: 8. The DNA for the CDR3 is TGTGCCAGCAGCTTTTCAGGGGGATTTAATGAAAAACTGTTTTTT. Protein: CASSFSGGFNEKLFF.

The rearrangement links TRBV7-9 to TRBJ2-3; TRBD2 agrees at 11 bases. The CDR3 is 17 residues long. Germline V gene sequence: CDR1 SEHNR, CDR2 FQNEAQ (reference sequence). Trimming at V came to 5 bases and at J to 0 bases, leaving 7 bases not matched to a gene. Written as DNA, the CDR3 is TGTGCCAGCAGCGTCGGGACTAGCGGCCTAAGCACAGATACGCAGTATTTT. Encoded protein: CASSVGTSGLSTDTQYF.